The 20 T cell receptor beta chains below come from one sample, sequenced in a study of OX40 agonist ivuxolimab in advanced cancers. Generated by immunoSEQ multiplex PCR, the TCRdb table keeps only in-frame clones and is missing some. This table has about 58,000 clones, around 85% appearing once. The sample was CD4+ or CD8+ T cells sorted from blood, taken in a trial of the OX40 agonist ivuxolimab. The receptors come from an adult with an advanced solid tumor such as melanoma, head and neck, liver or kidney cancer.

Only a few counts were recorded for this clone. The chain links TRBV4-3 to TRBJ1-5; possible D gene TRBD1, 6 bases. V was pared by 5 bases and J by 6 bases, with 17 bases between. CDR1 LGHNA and CDR2 YSLEER come from the germline V gene. The CDR3 is made up of 15 amino acids. CDR3 amino acids: CASSTNHRVGQPQHF. The DNA for the CDR3 is TGCGCCAGCAGCACCAATCACAGGGTGGGTCAGCCCCAGCATTTT.

The V call is TRBV6-1, the J call TRBJ2-7, with D possibly matching TRBD2 (5 bases). The CDR3 extends over 14 amino acids. V shed 0 bases and J shed 4 bases, with 10 bases lying between them. Germline V gene lookup returns CDR1 MNHNS and CDR2 SASEGT. CDR3 nucleotide sequence: TGTGCCAGCAGTGAAGCCCCACGAGGGTACGAGCAGTACTTC. It encodes CASSEAPRGYEQYF.

The genes are TRBV10-3 and TRBJ2-3, with 7 bases that match TRBD2. V lost 6 bases to trimming and J lost 2 bases; unmatched junction nucleotides: 8. The CDR3 is 15 residues long. Germline CDR1 and CDR2: ENHRY and SYGVKD. Here the CDR3 DNA reads TGTGCCATCAGGCCGGGACTAACAAACACAGATACGCAGTATTTT. Translated, it gives CAIRPGLTNTDTQYF.

The CDR3 coding sequence is TGTGCCTGGATGGGCCGGAGGGAGACCCAGTACTTC. Its protein product is CAWMGRRETQYF. The chain employs TRBV30 and TRBJ2-5, with a tentative D call TRBD2 (5 bases). Germline V gives CDR1 GTSNPN, CDR2 SVGIG (reference sequence). The CDR3 covers 12 residues. Trimming stripped 4 bases from V and 5 bases from J, with 11 bases between.

The chain combines TRBV7-2 with TRBJ1-3, with D unresolved. The V end was cut by 5 bases, the J end by 0 bases, with 11 bases between. Germline values: CDR1 SGHTA, CDR2 FQGNSA. The CDR3 contains 15 residues. Written as DNA, the CDR3 is TGTGCCAGCAGCCTGGGAAAGAGCTCTGGAAACACCATATATTTT. Translated: CASSLGKSSGNTIYF.

This clone has just one count. The gene calls are TRBV7-9 and TRBJ2-7; D might be TRBD1 (6 bases). CDR1 is SEHNR, CDR2 FQNEAQ, per germline (reference sequence). The CDR3 extends over 17 amino acids. V lost 2 bases to trimming and J lost 2 bases, with 19 bases between them. The CDR3 is CASSLLSGTPNAYEQYF. CDR3 sequence (DNA): TGTGCCAGCAGCTTACTTTCCGGGACACCGAACGCCTACGAGCAGTACTTC.

The chain has TRBV7-3 and TRBJ1-1; 7 nucleotides line up with TRBD1. Trimming removed 5 bases from V and 2 bases from J; junction bases left unmatched: 8. The CDR3 is 15 residues long. CDR1 is SGHTA and CDR2 is FQGTGA in the germline V gene. In DNA form, the CDR3 reads TGTGCCAGCAGCCAAGGGGGACAGCTTAACACTGAAGCTTTCTTT. This translates into CASSQGGQLNTEAFF.

This sequence joins TRBV30 and TRBJ1-1; no clear D gene. V shed 0 bases and J shed 12 bases, with 8 bases lying between them. CDR3 length: 10 residues. CDR1 GTSNPN and CDR2 SVGIG come from the germline V gene (reference sequence). Here the CDR3 DNA reads TGTGCCTGGAGTGTAGAAGGGACTTTCTTT. Its translation is CAWSVEGTFF.

CDR3 residues: CASSFEGGPLRGDTQYF. The CDR3 nucleotides read TGTGCCAGCAGCTTTGAGGGAGGACCCCTGCGGGGGGATACGCAGTATTTT. This rearrangement joins TRBV11-2 to TRBJ2-3; 7 bases align to TRBD2. The germline CDR1 and CDR2 sequences are SGHAT and FQNNGV. This CDR3 contains 17 residues. Trimming at V came to 3 bases and at J to 6 bases, leaving 15 bases not matched to a gene.

The V gene is TRBV6-5, the J gene TRBJ2-2; 10 bases are shared with TRBD2. This CDR3 spans 14 amino acids. Germline CDR1 MNHEY, CDR2 SVGAGI. With 6 bases clipped from V and 5 bases from J, the junction kept 3 bases outside the gene matches. The CDR3 DNA is TGTGCCAGCAGGCTAGCGGGAGTAACCGGGGAGCTGTTTTTT. It yields the protein CASRLAGVTGELFF.

This clone was recorded once. This chain joins TRBV28 and TRBJ1-5; D ambiguous. V was trimmed by 6 bases and J by 0 bases, leaving 9 bases between them. From germline, CDR1 is MDHEN and CDR2 SYDVKM. This CDR3 contains 14 residues. CDR3 nucleotide sequence: TGTGCCAGCAGGCCGTCCATTAGCAATCAGCCCCAGCATTTT. Amino acids: CASRPSISNQPQHF. Combining the CDR3 with reference TRBV28 and TRBJ1-5 gives the whole variable domain DVKVTQSSRYLVKRTGEKVFLECVQDMDHENMFWYRQDPGLGLRLIYFSYDVKMKEKGDIPEGYSVSREKKERFSLILESASTNQTSMYLCASRPSISNQPQHFGDGTRLSIL.

This clone came up a few times. The chain employs TRBV9 and TRBJ1-5; D possibly corresponds to TRBD1 (5 bases). This CDR3 is built from 15 residues. Trimming shortened V by 0 bases and J by 3 bases, and 10 bases separated the two germline ends. The germline gives CDR1 SGDLS, CDR2 YYNGEE. CDR3 nucleotide sequence: TGTGCCAGCAGCGTAGGGGACGTAGCCAATCAGCCCCAGCATTTT. Translating gives CASSVGDVANQPQHF.

This clone was seen a single time. The rearrangement uses TRBV5-4 and TRBJ2-7; 9 bases line up with TRBD2. This CDR3 has 15 amino acids. V gave up 4 bases and J gave up 6 bases; unmatched junction bases: 11. Per germline, CDR1 SGHNT and CDR2 YYREEE (reference sequence). The CDR3 loop reads CASSNPGTSYIEQYF. CDR3 DNA: TGTGCCAGCAGCAACCCCGGGACTAGCTATATCGAGCAGTACTTC.

This rearrangement joins TRBV7-9 to TRBJ1-2; D call uncertain. Looked up from germline, CDR1 is SEHNR and CDR2 is FQNEAQ (reference sequence). The V end lost 1 base, the J end lost 8 bases, and 8 bases lay between the germline ends. The CDR3 sequence is 12 residues long. In nucleotides, the CDR3 is TGTGCCAGCAGCTTAGGGGAGTACGGCTACACCTTC. Protein sequence: CASSLGEYGYTF.

Note on this clone: A read error may account for a junction end that differs from germline. The chain is built from TRBV7-7 and TRBJ2-5; 7 bases line up with TRBD1. Germline V CDR1 and CDR2: SSHAT, FNYEAQ (reference sequence). The CDR3 runs to 13 residues. Here the CDR3 DNA reads TGTGCTAGCAGCGTAGACAGGGAAGAGACCCAGTACTTC. Translating gives CASSVDREETQYF.

V and J are TRBV20-1 and TRBJ2-7; no clear D gene. The CDR3 spans 11 residues. CDR1 and CDR2 from the germline V gene are DFQATT and SNEGSKA (reference sequence). V dropped 4 bases and J dropped 7 bases, with 11 bases sitting between them. The CDR3 DNA follows: TGCAGTGCTATAAGGGCAGTGGAGCAGTACTTC. Protein: CSAIRAVEQYF.

The V gene is TRBV7-8, the J gene TRBJ2-5, with 10 positions matching TRBD2. CDR3 length: 16 amino acids. From germline, CDR1 is SGHVS and CDR2 FQNEAQ. Trimming at V came to 1 base and at J to 2 bases, leaving 4 bases not matched to a gene. The CDR3 bases are TGTGCCAGCAGCTTAGGAGCGGGAGGGCCACAAGAGACCCAGTACTTC. Translated: CASSLGAGGPQETQYF.

J is TRBJ2-5 and V is TRBV7-6; TRBD2 aligns across 7 bases. Germline CDR1 reads SGHVS; CDR2 reads FNYEAQ. Trimming took 5 bases from V and 5 from J; bases not matched to a gene: 8. The CDR3 sequence is 14 residues long. CDR3 bases: TGTGCCAGCAGCCGGACTAGTGCCGAGGAGACCCAGTACTTC. It translates to CASSRTSAEETQYF.

The chain carries TRBV19 and TRBJ1-5, with TRBD1 matching 7 bases. The trim removed 6 bases at V and 6 bases at J, leaving 8 bases unmatched. CDR1 and CDR2 (germline): LNHDA, SQIVND (reference sequence). The CDR3 loop spans 14 amino acids. The CDR3: CASRDDRVRQPQHF. The CDR3 DNA reads as TGTGCCAGTAGAGATGACAGGGTACGTCAGCCCCAGCATTTT.

The chain couples TRBV5-1 to TRBJ2-5, with no clear D. With 4 bases removed from V and 3 bases from J, the gap between germline ends came to 13 bases. The CDR3 has 14 residues. Germline CDR1 is SGHRS and CDR2 is YFSETQ. The chain's CDR3 is CASSPGLPKETQYF. The DNA for the CDR3 is TGCGCCAGCAGCCCGGGTCTTCCCAAAGAGACCCAGTACTTC. The whole variable domain, remainder taken from reference TRBV5-1 and TRBJ2-5, is KAGVTQTPRYLIKTRGQQVTLSCSPISGHRSVSWYQQTPGQGLQFLFEYFSETQRNKGNFPGRFSGRQFSNSRSEMNVSTLELGDSALYLCASSPGLPKETQYFGPGTRLLVL.